Shown below are 13 T cell receptor beta chains from a single sample sequenced in a study of a mutant IDH1 vaccine in newly diagnosed glioma. Antigens of these TCRs are unknown. Sequencing used immunoSEQ multiplex PCR; TCRdb keeps in-frame clones, though not all of them. In the table there are about 62,000 clones, roughly four fifths of which are singletons. Time point specified: week 47, end of study. Each vaccine dose was 300 ug of mutant IDH1 20-mer peptide, with topical imiquimod. Sample: PBMCs, taken from a glioma patient whose treatment included an IDH1 peptide vaccine. The source of these receptors is a young man with glioma.

V and J are TRBV18 and TRBJ2-7, with D uncertain. Per germline, CDR1 KGHSH and CDR2 LQKENI. The CDR3 covers 13 residues. V was clipped by 0 bases and J by 4 bases, with 7 bases between them. CDR3 coding DNA: TGTGCCAGCTCACCACCCTTGGGGTACGAGCAGTACTTC. Translating gives CASSPPLGYEQYF. Together with reference TRBV18 and TRBJ2-7, the CDR3 gives the full variable domain: NAGVMQNPRHLVRRRGQEARLRCSPMKGHSHVYWYRQLPEEGLKFMVYLQKENIIDESGMPKERFSAEFPKEGPSILRIQQVVRGDSAAYFCASSPPLGYEQYFGPGTRLTVT.

The rearrangement joins TRBV6-6 to TRBJ2-5; no definite D call. V lost 2 bases to trimming and J lost 5 bases, with 9 bases between them. Germline CDR1 is MNHNY and CDR2 is SVGAGI (reference sequence). This CDR3 comprises 13 residues. CDR3 loop: CASSYSGRETQYF. The CDR3 DNA is TGTGCCAGCAGTTACAGTGGGCGGGAGACCCAGTACTTC.

The J gene is TRBJ1-1, the V gene TRBV29-1, with D possibly TRBD1 on 6 matching bases. Looked up from germline, CDR1 is SQVTM and CDR2 is ANQGSEA. V lost 6 bases, J lost 4 bases, and 24 bases lay in between. CDR3 length: 16 amino acids. CDR3 nucleotides: TGCAGCGTCACGAAGGTCGGGGGGCCAGGGAGCACTGAAGCTTTCTTT. Its translation is CSVTKVGGPGSTEAFF.

The V call is TRBV5-5, the J call TRBJ2-5; D gene ambiguous. Germline CDR1 is SGHKS and CDR2 is YYEKEE (reference sequence). The CDR3 covers 14 residues. The V end lost 0 bases, the J end lost 4 bases, and 10 bases lay between the germline ends. CDR3 coding DNA: TGTGCCAGCAGCTTGGCCGGAGCTGCAGAGACCCAGTACTTC. Its protein product is CASSLAGAAETQYF. The entire variable domain, with the rest obtained from reference TRBV5-5 and TRBJ2-5, is as follows: DAGVTQSPTHLIKTRGQQVTLRCSPISGHKSVSWYQQVLGQGPQFIFQYYEKEERGRGNFPDRFSARQFPNYSSELNVNALLLGDSALYLCASSLAGAAETQYFGPGTRLLVL.

The chain carries TRBV28 and TRBJ2-7, with 7 bases lining up with TRBD1. The V gene end was trimmed by 3 bases and the J gene end by 2 bases; junction bases not matched to a gene: 10. Germline values: CDR1 MDHEN, CDR2 SYDVKM. The CDR3 runs 16 residues. The DNA for the CDR3 is TGTGCCAGCAGTTTCCCTATCGATGACAGGGCCTACGAGCAGTACTTC. It is translated as CASSFPIDDRAYEQYF.

The chain is built from TRBV4-2 and TRBJ2-5; TRBD2 agrees at 9 bases. The J segment lost 0 bases and the V segment lost 1 base, leaving 6 bases of the junction unmatched. The CDR3 runs 17 residues. Germline CDR1 is LGHNA and CDR2 is YNFKEQ. The CDR3 DNA sequence: TGTGCCAGCAGCCAAGGACTAGCGGCTTGGTACCAAGAGACCCAGTACTTC. Its protein product is CASSQGLAAWYQETQYF.

This clone was recorded a few times. The chain is built from TRBV7-6 and TRBJ2-5; weak D call: TRBD1 (6 bases). The V gene lost 1 base and the J gene lost 7 bases, with 22 bases spanning the gap. CDR3 length equals 17 residues. Germline CDR1 reads SGHVS; CDR2 reads FNYEAQ. The DNA of the CDR3 is TGTGCCAGCAGCTTAGACCAGGGACACGGAGGAAAAGGGACCCAGTACTTC. Its translation: CASSLDQGHGGKGTQYF.

The V gene is TRBV19, the J gene TRBJ1-4; no clear D. V gave up 10 bases and J gave up 0 bases, with 9 bases separating them. Per the germline V gene, CDR1 is LNHDA and CDR2 is SQIVND (reference sequence). The CDR3 extends over 13 amino acids. CDR3 DNA: TGTGCCACCTCCCCGGCAACTAATGAAAAACTGTTTTTT. Amino acids: CATSPATNEKLFF.

The count of this clone is one. This rearrangement joins TRBV19 to TRBJ2-4; D assignment may be TRBD1 or TRBD2 (6 bases each). The V and J ends lost 0 bases and 0 bases respectively, with 21 bases between them. CDR3 length equals 20 residues. The germline CDR1 and CDR2 sequences are LNHDA and SQIVND (reference sequence). Here the CDR3 DNA reads TGTGCCAGTAGTATAGACCCGCCGGGGGCCGAACTACTAGCCAAAAACATTCAGTACTTC. Translated, it gives CASSIDPPGAELLAKNIQYF.

To note about this clone: The germline gene is not matched at one end of the junction; a read error may be the cause. The V gene is TRBV19, the J gene TRBJ1-1, with 10 bases fitting TRBD1. Germline V gene sequence: CDR1 LNHDA, CDR2 SQIVND (reference sequence). CDR3 length equals 14 residues. As DNA, the CDR3 is TGTGCCAGCAGTAAGGGACAGGGGACAGCTGAAGCTTTCTTT. Encoded protein: CASSKGQGTAEAFF.

This chain joins TRBV5-1 and TRBJ1-2; 7 nucleotides line up with TRBD1. Germline lookup yields CDR1 SGHRS and CDR2 YFSETQ. V shed 2 bases, J shed 1 base, and the junction held 5 bases outside the gene matches. The CDR3 is made up of 15 amino acids. The CDR3 region has the DNA TGCGCCAGCAGCTTACAGGGGACTCATAACTATGGCTACACCTTC. Its translation is CASSLQGTHNYGYTF. The entire variable domain, with the rest obtained from reference TRBV5-1 and TRBJ1-2, is as follows: KAGVTQTPRYLIKTRGQQVTLSCSPISGHRSVSWYQQTPGQGLQFLFEYFSETQRNKGNFPGRFSGRQFSNSRSEMNVSTLELGDSALYLCASSLQGTHNYGYTFGSGTRLTVV.

This clone was picked up one time. The V and J genes are TRBV28 and TRBJ2-7; 9 bases fit TRBD1. The CDR3 runs 15 residues. Germline assignment: CDR1 MDHEN and CDR2 SYDVKM. V shed 5 bases, J shed 6 bases, and the junction held 11 bases outside the gene matches. CDR3 protein: CASSRNLLTGGEQYF. The CDR3 coding sequence is TGTGCCAGCAGTCGAAACCTTCTGACAGGGGGCGAGCAGTACTTC.

The chain employs TRBV6-1 and TRBJ1-5; a possible D gene is TRBD1 (5 bases). This CDR3 comprises 15 residues. V gave up 3 bases and J gave up 3 bases, with 12 bases separating them. CDR1 is MNHNS and CDR2 is SASEGT in the germline V gene. The CDR3 nucleotides read TGTGCCAGCAGTGAGGGCCAGGGTCCCAATCAGCCCCAGCATTTT. Translation gives CASSEGQGPNQPQHF.